These 23 T cell receptor beta chains share one sample of origin, sequenced in a study of blood T cell repertoires in COVID-19. Assay: immunoSEQ multiplex PCR; the TCRdb copy retains only in-frame clones and omits some. Of about 160,000 clones listed, more than 75% are singletons. The sample taken for sequencing was peripheral blood. The receptors originated from a woman between 45 and 65 years old with COVID-19, enrolled during active disease.

The chain couples TRBV5-5 to TRBJ1-1; D is uncertain. From germline, CDR1 is SGHKS and CDR2 YYEKEE (reference sequence). The CDR3 covers 14 residues. Trimming shortened V by 0 bases and J by 5 bases, and 11 bases separated the two germline ends. This CDR3 is CASSLGVLKTEAFF. CDR3 DNA: TGTGCCAGCAGCTTGGGAGTCCTTAAGACTGAAGCTTTCTTT. The whole variable domain, remainder taken from reference TRBV5-5 and TRBJ1-1, is DAGVTQSPTHLIKTRGQQVTLRCSPISGHKSVSWYQQVLGQGPQFIFQYYEKEERGRGNFPDRFSARQFPNYSSELNVNALLLGDSALYLCASSLGVLKTEAFFGQGTRLTVV.

The V and J genes are TRBV5-1 and TRBJ2-7; D may be TRBD1 (6 bases). The germline gives CDR1 SGHRS, CDR2 YFSETQ. The V gene lost 0 bases and the J gene lost 0 bases, with 7 bases spanning the gap. The CDR3 totals 14 residues. CDR3 residues: CASSLEGGSYEQYF. In DNA, the CDR3 is TGCGCCAGCAGCTTGGAAGGGGGCTCCTACGAGCAGTACTTC. The variable domain in full, completed from reference TRBV5-1 and TRBJ2-7, reads KAGVTQTPRYLIKTRGQQVTLSCSPISGHRSVSWYQQTPGQGLQFLFEYFSETQRNKGNFPGRFSGRQFSNSRSEMNVSTLELGDSALYLCASSLEGGSYEQYFGPGTRLTVT.

The chain carries TRBV27 and TRBJ2-3; 10 bases fit TRBD2. With V trimmed by 6 bases and J by 8 bases, 8 bases remained unmatched. Germline assignment: CDR1 MNHEY and CDR2 SMNVEV (reference sequence). The CDR3 length is 14 residues. The CDR3 protein is CASSIAGGTGTQYF. CDR3 nucleotides: TGTGCCAGCAGCATAGCGGGGGGCACGGGTACGCAGTATTTT.

This chain connects TRBV2 to TRBJ1-2; 7 nucleotides align to TRBD1. Germline CDR1 and CDR2: SNHLY and FYNNEI. The V gene end was trimmed by 2 bases and the J gene end by 5 bases; junction bases not matched to a gene: 5. The CDR3 runs to 14 residues. In DNA form, the CDR3 reads TGTGCCAGCAGTGAAAGGGGGCCGGGGTATGGCTACACCTTC. The encoded protein is CASSERGPGYGYTF.

This clone was counted between two and nine times. V gene TRBV18 combines with J gene TRBJ2-5; tentative D call: TRBD1 (6 bases). The ends were cut back, 3 bases at V and 1 base at J, with 18 bases in the middle. The CDR3 contains 17 residues. The germline V gene has CDR1 KGHSH and CDR2 LQKENI. The CDR3, as DNA: TGTGCCAGCTCACCGATCGGGACCCGAGGGGGCCAAGAGACCCAGTACTTC. Residues: CASSPIGTRGGQETQYF.

This rearrangement joins TRBV6-2 or TRBV6-3 to TRBJ2-3; 12 bases agree with TRBD2. V shed 2 bases and J 2 bases; nucleotides not matched to a gene: 8. The CDR3 contains 18 residues. Germline-derived CDR1 and CDR2 are MNHEY and SVGEGT. CDR3 sequence reads: CASSYPTTSGGVTDTQYF. CDR3 sequence (DNA): TGTGCCAGCAGTTACCCTACGACTAGCGGGGGCGTCACAGATACGCAGTATTTT.

The chain carries TRBV6-5 and TRBJ1-1; TRBD1 might be the D (6 bases). V lost 4 bases and J lost 5, with 11 bases in between. The CDR3 loop spans 13 amino acids. Germline lookup yields CDR1 MNHEY and CDR2 SVGAGI. CDR3 bases: TGTGCCAGCAGTTTTAACCAGGGGACTGAAGCTTTCTTT. Its protein product is CASSFNQGTEAFF.

The chain has TRBV3-1 (or the pseudogene TRBV3-2) and TRBJ2-5; 8 nucleotides line up with TRBD2. Germline V gene data show CDR1 as LGHDT and CDR2 as YNNKEL (reference sequence). There are 15 residues in the CDR3. After removal of 0 bases from V and 3 bases from J, the junction contained 3 bases not matched to a gene. CDR3 in amino acids: CASSQEKRGKETQYF. For the CDR3, the DNA is TGTGCCAGCAGCCAAGAAAAGCGGGGGAAAGAGACCCAGTACTTC.

V and J are TRBV19 and TRBJ2-7, with 12 positions matching TRBD2. CDR1 and CDR2 from the germline V gene are LNHDA and SQIVND (reference sequence). After removal of 5 bases from V and 8 bases from J, the junction contained 7 bases not matched to a gene. The CDR3 consists of 14 residues. CDR3 residues: CASSSTSGGLQQYF. In nucleotides, the CDR3 is TGTGCCAGTAGTTCCACTAGCGGGGGGCTCCAGCAGTACTTC.

The chain uses TRBV9 and TRBJ2-3; 8 bases fit TRBD2. With 4 bases clipped from V and 2 bases from J, the junction kept 9 bases outside the gene matches. CDR1 and CDR2 from the germline V gene are SGDLS and YYNGEE. The CDR3 consists of 16 residues. The CDR3 sequence is CASSNRKAGVTDTQYF. The CDR3 DNA is TGTGCCAGCAGCAACCGGAAAGCGGGGGTCACAGATACGCAGTATTTT.

J is TRBJ1-6 and V is TRBV7-2; 7 nucleotides agree with TRBD1. Germline loops: CDR1 SGHTA, CDR2 FQGNSA. Losses at the gene ends were 5 bases for V and 7 bases for J; bases not matched to a gene: 8. The CDR3 is made up of 15 amino acids. CDR3 in amino acids: CASSPWDSPNSPLHF. The DNA of the CDR3 is TGTGCCAGCAGCCCGTGGGACAGCCCCAATTCACCCCTCCACTTT.

The CDR3 coding sequence is TGTGCCAGCAGTATCCACCCTTCCGGGACACTGTATGGCTACACCTTC. This encodes CASSIHPSGTLYGYTF. The chain has TRBV6-2 or TRBV6-3 and TRBJ1-2, with a tentative D call TRBD1 (6 bases). V was trimmed by 5 bases and J by 5 bases, leaving 21 bases between them. The CDR3 length is 16 residues. CDR1 is MNHEY and CDR2 is SVGEGT in the germline V gene.

V usage is TRBV9 and J usage is TRBJ2-2; D call uncertain. Germline V gene lookup returns CDR1 SGDLS and CDR2 YYNGEE. The V end lost 0 bases, the J end lost 8 bases, and 5 bases lay between the germline ends. The CDR3 loop spans 12 amino acids. The CDR3 sequence is CASSVDIGELFF. The CDR3 DNA reads as TGTGCCAGCAGCGTAGACATAGGGGAGCTGTTTTTT. Drawing the rest from reference TRBV9 and TRBJ2-2, the complete variable domain is DSGVTQTPKHLITATGQRVTLRCSPRSGDLSVYWYQQSLDQGLQFLIQYYNGEERAKGNILERFSAQQFPDLHSELNLSSLELGDSALYFCASSVDIGELFFGEGSRLTVL.

V gene TRBV5-4 combines with J gene TRBJ2-7, with D possibly TRBD2 on 5 matching bases. V lost 7 bases and J lost 0, with 14 bases in between. This CDR3 is built from 14 residues. From germline, CDR1 is SGHNT and CDR2 YYREEE (reference sequence). The CDR3 protein is CASEEDPSSYEQYF. The CDR3 coding sequence is TGTGCCAGCGAGGAGGACCCTAGCTCCTACGAGCAGTACTTC.

The rearrangement joins TRBV7-2 to TRBJ1-2; TRBD1 matches 7 bases. J gave up 0 bases and V 6 bases, and 7 bases lay outside the gene matches. CDR3 length: 15 residues. Germline loops: CDR1 SGHTA, CDR2 FQGNSA. The CDR3 nucleotides read TGTGCCAGCAGACCCGGGACAGCCTCTAACTATGGCTACACCTTC. Translation gives CASRPGTASNYGYTF.

This clone appeared once. V is TRBV4-3 and J is TRBJ2-1; 7 bases agree with TRBD1. Trimming took 0 bases from V and 4 from J; bases not matched to a gene: 6. The CDR3 runs to 16 residues. In germline, CDR1 is LGHNA, CDR2 YSLEER. The CDR3: CASSQDPAGGYNEQFF. In DNA, the CDR3 is TGCGCCAGCAGCCAAGATCCGGCAGGGGGATACAATGAGCAGTTCTTC.

The chain recombines TRBV30 with TRBJ1-2, with TRBD1 matching over 10 bases. The germline V gene has CDR1 GTSNPN and CDR2 SVGIG (reference sequence). Losses at the gene ends were 4 bases for V and 6 bases for J; bases not matched to a gene: 2. The CDR3 loop spans 12 amino acids. The CDR3 is CAWTGQGHGYTF. The CDR3 bases are TGTGCCTGGACGGGACAGGGGCATGGCTACACCTTC.

The rearrangement joins TRBV15 to TRBJ1-2; D is possibly TRBD1 (5 bases). The ends were cut back, 2 bases at V and 7 bases at J, with 11 bases in the middle. The CDR3 runs to 13 residues. Germline V gene sequence: CDR1 LNHNV, CDR2 YYDKDF (reference sequence). CDR3 DNA: TGTGCCACCAGCAGAAACCAGGGCGGTGGCTACACCTTC. This gives the protein CATSRNQGGGYTF.

The chain is built from TRBV28 and TRBJ2-7; 8 positions agree with TRBD1. Per germline, CDR1 MDHEN and CDR2 SYDVKM. V lost 5 bases to trimming and J lost 0 bases; unmatched junction nucleotides: 6. This CDR3 spans 15 amino acids. The CDR3 DNA reads TGTGCCAGCAGTCCCGGGACAGGTTACTCCTACGAGCAGTACTTC. Translating gives CASSPGTGYSYEQYF.

Here the CDR3 reads CAWKTVMVEGARIQYF. The CDR3 DNA follows: TGTGCCTGGAAAACGGTAATGGTGGAGGGGGCACGAATTCAGTACTTC. The genes are TRBV30 and TRBJ2-4; weak D call: TRBD1 (7 bases). The CDR3 sequence is 16 residues long. V lost 4 bases, J lost 10 bases, and 26 bases lay in between. Germline V lookup: CDR1 GTSNPN, CDR2 SVGIG (reference sequence).

V is TRBV7-7 and J is TRBJ2-2; no reliable D call. The CDR3 consists of 16 residues. Trimming left V 4 bases short and J 2 bases short, with 14 bases between. CDR1 is SSHAT, CDR2 FNYEAQ, per germline (reference sequence). The CDR3 nucleotides read TGTGCCAGCAGCTCCCAAGTCGCCAGTAACACCGGGGAGCTGTTTTTT. Encoded protein: CASSSQVASNTGELFF.

The chain joins TRBV19 to TRBJ2-3, with 10 bases identical to TRBD2. J lost 2 bases, V lost 5 bases, and 10 bases had no gene match. Germline V gene data show CDR1 as LNHDA and CDR2 as SQIVND (reference sequence). The CDR3 runs 17 residues. The CDR3 loop is CASSPRTSGETTDTQYF. The CDR3 coding sequence is TGTGCCAGTAGTCCCCGAACTAGCGGGGAGACCACAGATACGCAGTATTTT.

The chain carries TRBV5-5 and TRBJ2-1, with D tentatively TRBD2 (5 bases). V was pared by 3 bases and J by 2 bases, with 12 bases between. CDR3 length: 15 residues. Germline V gene data show CDR1 as SGHKS and CDR2 as YYEKEE (reference sequence). The DNA of the CDR3 is TGTGCCAGCAGCTCCTCGGGGTCAGCCTACAATGAGCAGTTCTTC. Its protein product is CASSSSGSAYNEQFF.